The clone carrying this TCR beta chain was counted a few times. Its antigen is unidentified. This entry comes from a study of spatial heterogeneity in lung cancer. Across the study: Among detected sequences, beta-chain ones consistently exceeded alpha-chain ones in number. Study-wide results and limits: Expanded tumor TCRs that were ubiquitous appeared in blood more at resection than follow-up.

Every molecule of TCR cDNA had its own unique molecular identifier. One entry per CDR3 protein, called by TCRdb with MiXCR from the 5' RACE reads. The profile covers roughly 99,000 distinct CDR3 sequences, with 15% to 20% appearing a single time and 21% taken by the ten largest. Trimming took 7 bases from V and 1 from J, leaving 10 bases between them. There are 13 residues in the CDR3. This sample's time point: blood at routine non-recurrence follow-up after resection. From tumor, nontumor lung or frozen PBMC, whole RNA was taken unsorted for sequencing. The chain uses TRBV12-3 or TRBV12-4 and TRBJ1-2; D gene uncertain. This receptor was taken from a male donor with early-stage non-small cell lung cancer. The sample was PBMCs, taken at follow-up. CDR3 coding DNA: TGTGCCAGCACCATAGGAGTTAACTATGGCTACACCTTC. Its translation: CASTIGVNYGYTF.